The 31 T cell receptor beta chains presented below share a single source sample, sequenced in a study of T cells in Graves' hyperthyroidism and ophthalmopathy. RNA transcripts served as the template for amplifying TCR beta CDR3 regions. In the first-round RT-PCR of the TCR CDR3, the HTBI primer set was used. MiXCR was run by TCRdb on the multiplex PCR reads, yielding one entry per CDR3 protein. This sample has approximately 640,000 distinct CDR3 sequences, with 15% to 20% found just once. The specimen was blood. These TCRs come from a man aged 50 to 60 with Graves' hyperthyroidism.

This chain connects TRBV19 to TRBJ1-1; 7 bases are shared with TRBD1. With V trimmed by 3 bases and J by 11 bases, 9 bases remained unmatched. The CDR3 loop spans 13 amino acids. CDR1 LNHDA and CDR2 SQIVND come from the germline V gene (reference sequence). The CDR3 nucleotides read TGTGCCAGTAGTATGGACAGGTCTTCTCTCGCTTTCTTT. It yields the protein CASSMDRSSLAFF. Drawing the rest from reference TRBV19 and TRBJ1-1, the complete variable domain is DGGITQSPKYLFRKEGQNVTLSCEQNLNHDAMYWYRQDPGQGLRLIYYSQIVNDFQKGDIAEGYSVSREKKESFPLTVTSAQKNPTAFYLCASSMDRSSLAFFGQGTRLTVV.

J is TRBJ1-1 and V is TRBV6-2 or TRBV6-3; D unclear. Germline CDR1 and CDR2: MNHEY and SVGEGT. V was trimmed by 4 bases and J by 1 base, leaving 16 bases between them. The CDR3 is 16 amino acids. The CDR3 region is CASSSIDRSKNTEAFF. CDR3 sequence (DNA): TGTGCCAGCAGTTCTATAGACCGGTCAAAGAACACTGAAGCTTTCTTT.

This clonotype was seen ten or more times. The chain combines TRBV7-2 with TRBJ1-2; TRBD1 might be the D (5 bases). The germline V gene has CDR1 SGHTA and CDR2 FQGNSA. V shed 6 bases and J shed 3 bases, with 17 bases lying between them. The length of the CDR3 is 15 residues. The CDR3 DNA reads as TGTGCCAGCAGTTTACAGAGGGGCAGGGACTATGGCTACACCTTC. Translated: CASSLQRGRDYGYTF. Together with reference TRBV7-2 and TRBJ1-2, the CDR3 gives the full variable domain: GAGVSQSPSNKVTEKGKDVELRCDPISGHTALYWYRQSLGQGLEFLIYFQGNSAPDKSGLPSDRFSAERTGGSVSTLTIQRTQQEDSAVYLCASSLQRGRDYGYTFGSGTRLTVV.

This clonotype was recorded at least ten times. This chain links TRBV2 with TRBJ2-7, with unresolved D. This CDR3 has 12 amino acids. Germline V gene data show CDR1 as SNHLY and CDR2 as FYNNEI. V lost 6 bases and J lost 3, with 9 bases in between. CDR3 in amino acids: CASSEQNYEQYF. The CDR3 DNA reads as TGTGCCAGCAGCGAACAGAACTACGAGCAGTACTTC. Drawing the rest from reference TRBV2 and TRBJ2-7, the complete variable domain is EPEVTQTPSHQVTQMGQEVILRCVPISNHLYFYWYRQILGQKVEFLVSFYNNEISEKSEIFDDQFSVERPDGSNFTLKIRSTKLEDSAMYFCASSEQNYEQYFGPGTRLTVT.

This clonotype was detected a few times. The chain is built from TRBV3-1 and TRBJ2-3; D perhaps matches TRBD2 (6 bases). The V gene's germline CDR1 is LGHDT and CDR2 YNNKEL (reference sequence). V was pared by 0 bases and J by 4 bases, with 14 bases between. This CDR3 comprises 16 residues. The CDR3 region has the DNA TGTGCCAGCAGCCAAGACGTATCCGGAGGGGCAGATACGCAGTATTTT. This gives the protein CASSQDVSGGADTQYF.

This clonotype has ten or more counts. The genes are TRBV24-1 and TRBJ2-1; TRBD2 matches 13 bases. CDR1 and CDR2 from the germline V gene are KGHDR and SFDVKD. CDR3 size: 17 residues. Trimming removed 3 bases from V and 3 bases from J; junction bases left unmatched: 4. The chain's CDR3 is CATSDRTSGSRYNEQFF. CDR3 sequence (DNA): TGTGCCACCAGTGATAGGACTAGCGGGAGTCGCTACAATGAGCAGTTCTTC.

The rearrangement uses TRBV28 and TRBJ2-7; 9 bases match TRBD2. CDR3 length equals 12 residues. Germline CDR1 reads MDHEN; CDR2 reads SYDVKM. V gave up 8 bases and J gave up 2 bases; unmatched junction bases: 1. CDR3 residues: CASRGRAYEQYF. CDR3 coding DNA: TGTGCCAGCCGCGGGAGGGCCTACGAGCAGTACTTC. The full variable domain, completed using reference TRBV28 and TRBJ2-7, is DVKVTQSSRYLVKRTGEKVFLECVQDMDHENMFWYRQDPGLGLRLIYFSYDVKMKEKGDIPEGYSVSREKKERFSLILESASTNQTSMYLCASRGRAYEQYFGPGTRLTVT.

This clonotype was recorded once. The chain employs TRBV10-3 and TRBJ1-5; maybe TRBD1 (6 bases). Trimming stripped 6 bases from V and 6 bases from J, with 12 bases between. CDR1 ENHRY and CDR2 SYGVKD come from the germline V gene. The CDR3 extends over 13 amino acids. CDR3 residues: CAIRGGATQPQHF. DNA of the CDR3: TGTGCCATCAGGGGGGGGGCGACTCAGCCCCAGCATTTT.

The V gene is TRBV20-1, the J gene TRBJ2-3; TRBD2 agrees at 10 bases. With 6 bases clipped from V and 3 bases from J, the junction kept 3 bases outside the gene matches. The CDR3 loop spans 13 amino acids. CDR1 and CDR2 (germline): DFQATT, SNEGSKA (reference sequence). The CDR3 DNA is TGCAGTGCCCCGACTAGCGGGACAGATACGCAGTATTTT. Amino acid sequence: CSAPTSGTDTQYF.

This clonotype was recorded many times. The V gene is TRBV2, the J gene TRBJ2-2; D uncertain. Trimming cost V 2 bases and J 0 bases, with 7 bases left between them. The CDR3 sequence is 15 residues long. Germline V gives CDR1 SNHLY, CDR2 FYNNEI. CDR3 nucleotide sequence: TGTGCCAGCAGTGAAAGGGCAGCGAACACCGGGGAGCTGTTTTTT. Its protein is CASSERAANTGELFF.

This clonotype was found a few times. J is TRBJ2-2 and V is TRBV6-1; perhaps TRBD2 as D (6 bases). CDR1 is MNHNS, CDR2 SASEGT, per germline. Deletions cut 1 base from V and 14 bases from J, with 23 bases between. This CDR3 region has 16 residues. The CDR3 loop reads CASSEGPPGTLGELFF. The CDR3 nucleotides read TGTGCCAGCAGTGAAGGACCCCCGGGGACTCTCGGTGAACTGTTTTTT.

V is TRBV3-1 and J is TRBJ2-3; 7 bases map to TRBD1. This CDR3 has 15 residues. From germline, CDR1 is LGHDT and CDR2 YNNKEL (reference sequence). J was trimmed by 0 bases and V by 4 bases; bases with no gene match: 4. The CDR3 region is CASSPFRGSTDTQYF. The CDR3 DNA reads as TGTGCCAGCAGCCCTTTCAGGGGGAGCACAGATACGCAGTATTTT.

This clonotype appeared a few times. The chain links TRBV28 to TRBJ1-3; no clear D gene. This CDR3 spans 14 amino acids. Trimming removed 5 bases at V and 1 base at J, with 9 bases between. Germline CDR1 reads MDHEN; CDR2 reads SYDVKM. The CDR3 here is CASSEDLSGNTIYF. For the CDR3, the DNA is TGTGCCAGCAGTGAGGACCTATCTGGAAACACCATATATTTT.

CDR3 sequence: CASSQGLAGDEKLFF. The CDR3 nucleotides are TGTGCCAGCAGCCAAGGTTTGGCTGGGGATGAAAAACTGTTTTTT. The chain uses TRBV3-1 and TRBJ1-4; D gene ambiguous. The V gene's germline CDR1 is LGHDT and CDR2 YNNKEL (reference sequence). This CDR3 contains 15 residues. V lost 1 base, J lost 6 bases, and 12 bases lay in between.

This clonotype was observed at least ten times. The V call is TRBV7-6, the J call TRBJ1-4; TRBD1 agrees at 11 bases. The CDR3 is 14 amino acids. Looked up from germline, CDR1 is SGHVS and CDR2 is FNYEAQ. With 3 bases clipped from V and 6 bases from J, the junction kept 0 bases outside the gene matches. The CDR3 sequence: CASSLDRGHEKLFF. The CDR3 DNA follows: TGTGCCAGCAGCTTGGACAGGGGGCATGAAAAACTGTTTTTT.

This clonotype has a count of ten or more. The chain is built from TRBV7-2 and TRBJ1-1; D gene uncertain. Trimming took off 6 bases at V and 0 bases at J, with 17 bases between the two ends. Germline-derived CDR1 and CDR2 are SGHTA and FQGNSA. The CDR3 has 16 amino acids. The CDR3 region has the DNA TGTGCCAGCAGTTACCCTCGGAACCATCTGAACACTGAAGCTTTCTTT. Its translation: CASSYPRNHLNTEAFF.

This clonotype was seen at least ten times. The chain employs TRBV7-9 and TRBJ2-5, with 8 bases matching TRBD1. This CDR3 is built from 17 residues. Germline CDR1 reads SEHNR; CDR2 reads FQNEAQ (reference sequence). Trimming removed 1 base from V and 4 bases from J; junction bases left unmatched: 11. The CDR3 loop reads CASSLGDRTGFRETQYF. Written as DNA, the CDR3 is TGTGCCAGCAGCTTAGGGGATAGGACAGGGTTTCGAGAGACCCAGTACTTC.

This clonotype has ten or more counts. V and J are TRBV19 and TRBJ1-1; a possible D gene is TRBD1 (6 bases). V lost 5 bases and J lost 2, with 18 bases in between. From germline, CDR1 is LNHDA and CDR2 SQIVND (reference sequence). There are 16 residues in the CDR3. CDR3 region: CASSQHREAVNTEAFF. The CDR3 nucleotides read TGTGCCAGTAGTCAACACAGGGAAGCGGTAAACACTGAAGCTTTCTTT.

This clonotype has a handful of counts. This chain uses TRBV28 with TRBJ2-3, with 7 positions matching TRBD2. The germline CDR1 and CDR2 sequences are MDHEN and SYDVKM. There are 14 residues in the CDR3. V lost 8 bases, J lost 4 bases, and 9 bases stayed unmatched. The CDR3 DNA is TGTGCCAGCGCTGGGTGGGAGGGGTCAGATACGCAGTATTTT. Translating it yields CASAGWEGSDTQYF. The full variable domain, completed using reference TRBV28 and TRBJ2-3, is DVKVTQSSRYLVKRTGEKVFLECVQDMDHENMFWYRQDPGLGLRLIYFSYDVKMKEKGDIPEGYSVSREKKERFSLILESASTNQTSMYLCASAGWEGSDTQYFGPGTRLTVL.

In this sample, this clonotype turned up a few times. The J gene is TRBJ2-7, the V gene TRBV6-2 or TRBV6-3; unclear D gene. Trimming removed 0 bases from V and 2 bases from J, with 5 bases in between. This CDR3 contains 13 residues. Per the germline V gene, CDR1 is MNHEY and CDR2 is SVGEGT. The CDR3 region is CASSYSFAYEQYF. The CDR3 DNA reads TGTGCCAGCAGTTACTCCTTCGCCTACGAGCAGTACTTC.

V and J are TRBV9 and TRBJ1-2; possibly TRBD1 for D (6 bases). V shed 3 bases and J shed 2 bases, with 14 bases lying between them. This CDR3 has 15 residues. CDR1 and CDR2 (germline): SGDLS, YYNGEE. DNA for the CDR3: TGTGCCAGCAGCGGATCCTTGACAGGAAACTATGGCTACACCTTC. It yields the protein CASSGSLTGNYGYTF. The variable domain in full, with the rest retrieved from reference TRBV9 and TRBJ1-2, is DSGVTQTPKHLITATGQRVTLRCSPRSGDLSVYWYQQSLDQGLQFLIQYYNGEERAKGNILERFSAQQFPDLHSELNLSSLELGDSALYFCASSGSLTGNYGYTFGSGTRLTVV.

The V gene is TRBV28, the J gene TRBJ1-4; D perhaps matches TRBD1 (6 bases). Germline lookup yields CDR1 MDHEN and CDR2 SYDVKM. The CDR3 sequence is 15 residues long. Trimming cost V 5 bases and J 4 bases, with 14 bases left between them. In DNA form, the CDR3 reads TGTGCCAGCAGTCCTACAGGGATCAGTAATGAAAAACTGTTTTTT. It specifies CASSPTGISNEKLFF.

On this clonotype itself: Possible read error: a much larger clone is one base away. This chain links TRBV7-9 with TRBJ2-5; D is unclear. Germline values: CDR1 SEHNR, CDR2 FQNEAQ (reference sequence). The length of the CDR3 is 13 residues. The CDR3 loop reads CVSSFATGETQYF. CDR3 sequence (DNA): TGTGTCAGCAGCTTTGCTACCGGGGAGACCCAGTACTTC.

In this sample, this clonotype turned up many times. The chain carries TRBV5-1 and TRBJ1-4; 8 positions match TRBD1. After removal of 0 bases from V and 7 bases from J, the junction contained 5 bases not matched to a gene. Germline V gene sequence: CDR1 SGHRS, CDR2 YFSETQ. This CDR3 contains 15 residues. CDR3 in DNA: TGCGCCAGCAGCTTGGACGGGACAGGAGGTGAAAAACTGTTTTTT. It encodes CASSLDGTGGEKLFF.

This clonotype has a handful of counts. The chain employs TRBV24-1 and TRBJ2-2, with TRBD1 identical over 10 bases. The V and J ends lost 3 bases and 5 bases, in that order; junction bases with no gene match: 5. This CDR3 is built from 16 residues. Per the germline V gene, CDR1 is KGHDR and CDR2 is SFDVKD. CDR3 DNA sequence: TGTGCCACCAGTGATGCTGACAGGGGGCTTACCGGGGAGCTGTTTTTT. This sequence encodes CATSDADRGLTGELFF.

The CDR3 DNA follows: TGTGCCAGCAGCCAAGAATGGACTAGCGGGCGAGAGACCCAGTACTTC. Residues: CASSQEWTSGRETQYF. The rearrangement joins TRBV14 to TRBJ2-5, with 11 bases lining up with TRBD2. Germline V gene lookup returns CDR1 SGHDN and CDR2 FVKESK. V shed 0 bases and J 4 bases; nucleotides not matched to a gene: 4. The CDR3 is 16 residues long.

The gene calls are TRBV7-2 and TRBJ1-5; a weak D match, TRBD1 (5 bases). The V end was cut by 7 bases, the J end by 3 bases, with 16 bases between. Germline assignment: CDR1 SGHTA and CDR2 FQGNSA. CDR3 size: 15 residues. This CDR3 is CASTIQGGNNQPQHF. For the CDR3, the DNA is TGTGCCAGCACCATCCAGGGTGGTAACAATCAGCCCCAGCATTTT.

The chain joins TRBV3-1 to TRBJ2-7; 7 nucleotides align to TRBD2. CDR3 length: 14 residues. V lost 6 bases, J lost 6 bases, and 11 bases stayed unmatched. Germline lookup yields CDR1 LGHDT and CDR2 YNNKEL (reference sequence). CDR3 bases: TGTGCCAGCAGTGTCCCTAGCGGTCCGGGCGAGCAGTACTTC. Its translation is CASSVPSGPGEQYF.

This clonotype was counted many times. The V and J genes are TRBV2 and TRBJ2-7; perhaps TRBD1 as D (6 bases). Trimming took off 5 bases at V and 0 bases at J, with 14 bases between the two ends. The CDR3 consists of 15 residues. Germline V CDR1 and CDR2: SNHLY, FYNNEI. The DNA of the CDR3 is TGTGCCAGCAGTCGGGCAGGGGCTTTCTCCTACGAGCAGTACTTC. Translation gives CASSRAGAFSYEQYF.

This sequence joins TRBV19 and TRBJ2-1, with no clear D. This CDR3 region has 12 residues. V lost 0 bases to trimming and J lost 8 bases, with 5 bases between them. CDR1 LNHDA and CDR2 SQIVND come from the germline V gene (reference sequence). CDR3 loop: CASSIDHHEQFF. CDR3 bases: TGTGCCAGTAGTATAGATCACCATGAGCAGTTCTTC.

This clonotype appeared many times. The V call is TRBV24-1, the J call TRBJ2-6; D gene unclear. The germline V gene has CDR1 KGHDR and CDR2 SFDVKD. Trimming stripped 4 bases from V and 4 bases from J, with 10 bases between. The length of the CDR3 is 15 residues. DNA of the CDR3: TGTGCCACCAGTGACCCTCATAGCGGGGCCAACGTCCTGACTTTC. It encodes CATSDPHSGANVLTF.